This T cell receptor beta chain was recorded in a study of cytomegalovirus exposure and HLA in healthy donors. Study-level background: Ancestry clustering placed around 81% of some 400 genotyped donors in the Caucasian-associated cluster.

V was shortened by 6 bases and J by 13 bases, with 18 bases between the two germline ends. Germline CDR1 reads SNHLY; CDR2 reads FYNNEI. There are 12 residues in the CDR3. Comment on this clone: Antigen specificity is unknown.

Study-wide results and caveats: In a later analysis, common viral pathogens appeared linked to several of the most significant clusters.

Both 60 Vbeta primers and 13 Jbeta primers went into the PCR. The authors' processing: Approximately 78 million unique TCR beta chains, around 10 million of them shared, were counted by a later analysis. Profiled with immunoSEQ multiplex PCR; TCRdb holds only in-frame clones, not every one. The V and J calls and clone size were taken over from that table, and D and trimming were inferred from the DNA. The sample has 200,000 to 300,000 clones; 70% to 90% are singletons. Sequencing was carried out using PBMCs. The TCR was taken from a woman aged 40 to 50 in good health and CMV-seropositive. V is TRBV2 and J is TRBJ1-1; maybe TRBD1 (5 bases). The CDR3 coding sequence is TGTGCCAGCAGCCAAGGGGTAGGGTTTGTTTTCTTT. It translates to CASSQGVGFVFF.